Each of the 27 T cell receptor beta chains below was sequenced from the same sample in a study of shared clonotypes between healthy human individuals. The table came from immunoSEQ multiplex PCR; TCRdb's copy has only in-frame clones and leaves some out. The sample has millions of clones; 85% to 95% are singletons. Specimen: naive CD4+ T cells sorted from blood. Indicated subset: CD45RA+ positively selected. The receptors derive from a young man in good health.

This clone was recorded once. This chain links TRBV29-1 with TRBJ2-7; maybe TRBD1 (6 bases). The germline gives CDR1 SQVTM, CDR2 ANQGSEA. This CDR3 region has 13 residues. V was cut by 4 bases and J by 4 bases, with 14 bases left in between. CDR3 nucleotides: TGCAGCGTTGGGGAGACAGGACAATACGAGCAGTACTTC. This codes for CSVGETGQYEQYF.

The chain combines TRBV29-1 with TRBJ1-4; possible D gene TRBD1, 6 bases. CDR1 is SQVTM and CDR2 is ANQGSEA in the germline V gene. V lost 6 bases and J lost 0, with 11 bases in between. The CDR3 contains 14 residues. The CDR3: CSVRGQATNEKLFF. The CDR3 DNA reads as TGCAGCGTGCGGGGGCAAGCAACTAATGAAAAACTGTTTTTT.

Concerning this clone itself: Other DNA sequences in the same sample also yield this CDR3. This rearrangement joins TRBV2 to TRBJ2-7; no firm D call. The V gene's germline CDR1 is SNHLY and CDR2 FYNNEI. Trimming left V 3 bases short and J 3 bases short, with 3 bases between. The CDR3 loop spans 11 amino acids. The DNA for the CDR3 is TGTGCCAGCAGTGAGCGCTACGAGCAGTACTTC. Protein sequence: CASSERYEQYF.

The chain uses TRBV2 and TRBJ1-2; no reliable D call. The CDR3 contains 13 residues. The V end lost 5 bases, the J end lost 6 bases, and 13 bases lay between the germline ends. The germline V gene has CDR1 SNHLY and CDR2 FYNNEI. The CDR3 loop is CASSPQGSNGYTF. The CDR3 DNA reads as TGTGCCAGCAGTCCTCAAGGGTCGAATGGCTACACCTTC.

This chain links TRBV5-1 with TRBJ2-7; D is uncertain. The CDR3 sequence is 12 residues long. From germline, CDR1 is SGHRS and CDR2 YFSETQ. V lost 4 bases to trimming and J lost 3 bases, with 8 bases between them. CDR3 sequence (DNA): TGCGCCAGCAGCGATACCTTCTACGAGCAGTACTTC. Translation: CASSDTFYEQYF.

The chain joins TRBV10-1 to TRBJ2-7, with D possibly TRBD1 on 6 matching bases. Per the germline V gene, CDR1 is WNHNN and CDR2 is SYGVQD (reference sequence). The germline V and J ends were trimmed by 2 bases and 2 bases, with 10 bases remaining between them. The CDR3 spans 14 residues. Here the CDR3 reads CASSEGTSTYEQYF. CDR3 in DNA: TGCGCCAGCAGTGAGGGGACAAGCACCTACGAGCAGTACTTC.

The rearrangement joins TRBV7-2 to TRBJ1-4; D perhaps matches TRBD1 (5 bases). Trimming shortened V by 3 bases and J by 5 bases, and 10 bases separated the two germline ends. The germline V gene encodes CDR1 SGHTA and CDR2 FQGNSA. The CDR3 is 14 residues long. The chain's CDR3 is CASSFTGRNEKLFF. CDR3 bases: TGTGCCAGCAGCTTTACAGGTCGGAATGAAAAACTGTTTTTT.

The chain is built from TRBV19 and TRBJ2-3, with TRBD2 identical over 7 bases. This CDR3 contains 15 residues. CDR1 is LNHDA and CDR2 is SQIVND in the germline V gene (reference sequence). Unmatched junction bases numbered 7, after V lost 7 bases and J lost 0 bases. CDR3 in DNA: TGTGCCAGTAACGGACTAGGAGTAAGCACAGATACGCAGTATTTT. It translates to CASNGLGVSTDTQYF.

Concerning this clone itself: Additional DNA sequences in this sample encode the identical CDR3. V and J are TRBV7-2 and TRBJ2-5; no definite D call. The length of the CDR3 is 12 residues. The germline CDR1 and CDR2 sequences are SGHTA and FQGNSA. V shed 2 bases and J shed 4 bases, with 5 bases lying between them. CDR3 in DNA: TGTGCCAGCAGCTTACACAGAGAGACCCAGTACTTC. Its translation is CASSLHRETQYF.

CDR3: CASSSVGGDTQYF. CDR3 nucleotides: TGCGCCAGCAGCTCTGTAGGGGGTGATACGCAGTATTTT. The chain couples TRBV10-1 to TRBJ2-3; a weak D match, TRBD1 (6 bases). The CDR3 contains 13 residues. Per germline, CDR1 WNHNN and CDR2 SYGVQD (reference sequence). With 6 bases removed from V and 6 bases from J, the gap between germline ends came to 13 bases.

The gene calls are TRBV28 and TRBJ1-2; no definite D call. Germline V lookup: CDR1 MDHEN, CDR2 SYDVKM. V was cut by 5 bases and J by 7 bases, with 26 bases left in between. The CDR3 has 17 residues. As DNA, the CDR3 is TGTGCCAGCAGTATATACACTTTAGAAGGGCCGTCGGCTGGCTACACCTTC. Its protein product is CASSIYTLEGPSAGYTF.

V and J are TRBV11-2 and TRBJ2-7; the D is unclear. Germline V gene data show CDR1 as SGHAT and CDR2 as FQNNGV. This CDR3 is built from 12 residues. V shed 5 bases and J shed 7 bases, with 12 bases lying between them. The CDR3 loop reads CASSHGRWEQYF. CDR3 in DNA: TGTGCCAGCAGCCACGGCCGGTGGGAGCAGTACTTC. The full variable domain, completed using reference TRBV11-2 and TRBJ2-7, is EAGVAQSPRYKIIEKRQSVAFWCNPISGHATLYWYQQILGQGPKLLIQFQNNGVVDDSQLPKDRFSAERLKGVDSTLKIQPAKLEDSAVYLCASSHGRWEQYFGPGTRLTVT.

V and J are TRBV6-1 and TRBJ2-5, with 10 bases fitting TRBD2. Trimming cost V 4 bases and J 4 bases; bases outside gene matches: 6. There are 15 residues in the CDR3. Germline values: CDR1 MNHNS, CDR2 SASEGT. CDR3: CASSVTSGTTETQYF. In nucleotides, the CDR3 is TGTGCCAGCAGTGTTACTAGCGGGACCACAGAGACCCAGTACTTC.

V is TRBV5-1 and J is TRBJ2-7; no reliable D call. The CDR3 length is 17 residues. CDR1 is SGHRS and CDR2 is YFSETQ in the germline V gene. CDR3 residues: CAPATKNPLPIAYEQYF. In nucleotides, the CDR3 is TGCGCTCCAGCAACAAAGAACCCACTTCCTATTGCATACGAGCAGTACTTC.

Concerning this clone: Different DNA sequences within this sample yield the same CDR3. This chain connects TRBV6-1 to TRBJ2-5; D remains unclear. There are 14 residues in the CDR3. Germline V CDR1 and CDR2: MNHNS, SASEGT. Trimming removed 0 bases from V and 5 bases from J, with 10 bases in between. The chain's CDR3 is CASSEAGGLETQYF. The CDR3 DNA sequence: TGTGCCAGCAGTGAAGCCGGCGGCCTGGAGACCCAGTACTTC.

Of note for this clone: Other DNA sequences in this sample translate to the same CDR3. V and J are TRBV7-9 and TRBJ2-7; D uncertain. CDR1 is SEHNR and CDR2 is FQNEAQ in the germline V gene (reference sequence). The V end lost 0 bases, the J end lost 0 bases, and 9 bases lay between the germline ends. CDR3 length: 15 amino acids. CDR3 sequence reads: CASSLAGSLSYEQYF. CDR3 coding DNA: TGTGCCAGCAGCTTAGCCGGCAGCCTCTCCTACGAGCAGTACTTC.

The rearrangement joins TRBV7-8 to TRBJ1-6; the match to TRBD1 covers 7 bases. The CDR3 sequence is 17 residues long. V gave up 1 base and J gave up 6 bases; unmatched junction bases: 9. Germline V lookup: CDR1 SGHVS, CDR2 FQNEAQ. The CDR3: CASSLGPPGQSNSPLHF. The CDR3 region has the DNA TGTGCCAGCAGCTTAGGACCCCCGGGACAGTCTAATTCACCCCTCCACTTT.

The chain uses TRBV10-3 and TRBJ2-7; D assignment may be TRBD1 or TRBD2 (5 bases each). Trimming stripped 4 bases from V and 2 bases from J, with 12 bases between. CDR1 and CDR2 (germline): ENHRY, SYGVKD. The CDR3 contains 14 residues. The CDR3 sequence is CAISVRGETYEQYF. The DNA for the CDR3 is TGTGCCATCAGTGTAAGAGGGGAGACCTACGAGCAGTACTTC.

V and J are TRBV6-1 and TRBJ1-2; 8 nucleotides agree with TRBD1. Trimming took 8 bases from V and 7 from J; bases not matched to a gene: 15. This CDR3 region has 15 residues. Germline V CDR1 and CDR2: MNHNS, SASEGT. The CDR3 region is CASCSWDRLSSGYTF. The DNA of the CDR3 is TGTGCCAGCTGTTCGTGGGACAGGCTATCTAGTGGCTACACCTTC.

The count of this clone is one. The gene calls are TRBV6-6 and TRBJ2-1, with a weak D call TRBD1 (6 bases). This CDR3 has 15 amino acids. The V gene's germline CDR1 is MNHNY and CDR2 SVGAGI (reference sequence). V dropped 5 bases and J dropped 6 bases, with 17 bases sitting between them. CDR3 sequence (DNA): TGTGCCAGCAGTACCCCGGGACAAGGGTTCAATGAGCAGTTCTTC. Its translation: CASSTPGQGFNEQFF.

The chain joins TRBV5-1 to TRBJ1-2; D may be TRBD1 (5 bases). CDR1 SGHRS and CDR2 YFSETQ come from the germline V gene. V was pared by 5 bases and J by 2 bases, with 10 bases between. The CDR3 totals 13 residues. The CDR3 sequence is CASRSDTNYGYTF. The CDR3, as DNA: TGCGCCAGCAGATCGGACACGAACTATGGCTACACCTTC.

V usage is TRBV11-2 and J usage is TRBJ1-6; tentatively, D is TRBD1 (5 bases). The CDR3 sequence is 15 residues long. Deletions cut 0 bases from V and 10 bases from J, with 13 bases between. Germline lookup yields CDR1 SGHAT and CDR2 FQNNGV. The CDR3 sequence: CASSLDRAGSSPLHF. In nucleotides, the CDR3 is TGTGCCAGCAGCTTAGATCGAGCAGGGTCCTCACCCCTCCACTTT. Looking up the rest from reference TRBV11-2 and TRBJ1-6 gives the full variable domain: EAGVAQSPRYKIIEKRQSVAFWCNPISGHATLYWYQQILGQGPKLLIQFQNNGVVDDSQLPKDRFSAERLKGVDSTLKIQPAKLEDSAVYLCASSLDRAGSSPLHFGNGTRLTVT.

The chain recombines TRBV7-9 with TRBJ1-3, with 7 nucleotides matching TRBD1. Germline V gives CDR1 SEHNR, CDR2 FQNEAQ (reference sequence). This CDR3 has 15 amino acids. J gave up 4 bases and V 5 bases, and 8 bases lay outside the gene matches. CDR3 nucleotide sequence: TGTGCCAGCAGCCCCGGACAGGCTATAGGAAACACCATATATTTT. Its protein product is CASSPGQAIGNTIYF.

Concerning this clone: Other DNA variants within this sample encode the same CDR3. The V and J genes are TRBV19 and TRBJ1-5; D is ambiguous. The V gene's germline CDR1 is LNHDA and CDR2 SQIVND (reference sequence). The V end was cut by 3 bases, the J end by 2 bases, with 11 bases between. The CDR3 is made up of 15 amino acids. CDR3 sequence (DNA): TGTGCCAGTAGTATGGGAGGTCTGGGCAATCAGCCCCAGCATTTT. Residues: CASSMGGLGNQPQHF.

V and J are TRBV6-6 and TRBJ1-6; D perhaps matches TRBD1 (5 bases). The CDR3 is 12 residues long. From germline, CDR1 is MNHNY and CDR2 SVGAGI (reference sequence). V gave up 6 bases and J gave up 7 bases, with 7 bases separating them. The CDR3 DNA is TGTGCCAGCAGCGCAGGGAATTCACCCCTCCACTTT. Amino acid sequence: CASSAGNSPLHF.

V gene TRBV30 combines with J gene TRBJ1-6, with 7 positions matching TRBD1. V shed 0 bases, J shed 9 bases, and the junction held 8 bases outside the gene matches. The CDR3 extends over 15 amino acids. CDR1 and CDR2 (germline): GTSNPN, SVGIG (reference sequence). CDR3 bases: TGTGCCTGGAGTGTAAGAGGGGGCGCAGGTTCACCCCTCCACTTT. Protein product: CAWSVRGGAGSPLHF. Full variable domain (outside the CDR3, taken from reference TRBV30 and TRBJ1-6): SQTIHQWPATLVQPVGSPLSLECTVEGTSNPNLYWYRQAAGRGLQLLFYSVGIGQISSEVPQNLSASRPQDRQFILSSKKLLLSDSGFYLCAWSVRGGAGSPLHFGNGTRLTVT.

This chain uses TRBV29-1 with TRBJ2-7; 7 bases line up with TRBD1. V was clipped by 2 bases and J by 2 bases; unmatched bases: 3. The CDR3 spans 13 residues. Germline V gene sequence: CDR1 SQVTM, CDR2 ANQGSEA. The CDR3 is CSVERQGAYEQYF. The DNA of the CDR3 is TGCAGCGTTGAACGCCAGGGGGCCTACGAGCAGTACTTC.